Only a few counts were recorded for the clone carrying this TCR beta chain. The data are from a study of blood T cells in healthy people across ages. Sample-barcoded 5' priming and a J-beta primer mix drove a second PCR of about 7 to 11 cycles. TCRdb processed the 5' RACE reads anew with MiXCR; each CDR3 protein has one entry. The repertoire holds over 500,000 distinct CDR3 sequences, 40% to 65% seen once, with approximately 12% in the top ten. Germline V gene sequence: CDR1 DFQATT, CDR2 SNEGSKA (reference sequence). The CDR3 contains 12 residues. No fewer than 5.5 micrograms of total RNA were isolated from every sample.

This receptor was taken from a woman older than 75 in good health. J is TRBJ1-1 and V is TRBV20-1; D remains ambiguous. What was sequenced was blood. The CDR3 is CKYEGMNTEAFF. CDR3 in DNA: TGCAAATACGAGGGTATGAACACTGAAGCTTTCTTT.